This T cell receptor beta chain was captured by sequencing in a study of shared clonotypes between healthy human individuals. General observations from the study: Naive subsets, compared against memory subsets, generally had larger estimated richness values.

There are 14 residues in the CDR3. V lost 8 bases to trimming and J lost 2 bases; unmatched junction nucleotides: 6. Germline V gene lookup returns CDR1 WSHSY and CDR2 SAAADI. The authors loaded around 220 ng DNA, roughly 33,000 T cell genomes, into sorted-subset replicate PCRs. Here immunoSEQ multiplex PCR was the method, and the copy in TCRdb shows in-frame clones only, minus some. Of around 2.1 million clones in the sample, 90% to 97% were seen once. About this clone: The antigen remains unidentified.

The chain couples TRBV10-2 to TRBJ1-2; 9 bases map to TRBD1. Sequencing was carried out using naive CD4+ T cells sorted from blood. Regarding subset: CD45RA+ positively selected. This clonotype was sampled from a man younger than 35 in good health. The CDR3 bases are TGCGCCAGCGGAGACAGGGGGACCAACTATGGCTACACCTTC. It codes for CASGDRGTNYGYTF.